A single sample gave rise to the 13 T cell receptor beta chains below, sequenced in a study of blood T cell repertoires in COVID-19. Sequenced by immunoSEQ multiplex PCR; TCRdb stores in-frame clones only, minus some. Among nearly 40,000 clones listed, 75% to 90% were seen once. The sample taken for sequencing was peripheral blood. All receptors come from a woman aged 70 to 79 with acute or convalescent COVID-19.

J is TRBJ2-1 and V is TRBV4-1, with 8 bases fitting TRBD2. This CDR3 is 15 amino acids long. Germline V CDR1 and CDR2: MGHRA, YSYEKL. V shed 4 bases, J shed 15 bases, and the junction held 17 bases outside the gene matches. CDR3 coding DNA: TGCGCCAGCAGCCCAGAAACAGGGCTTATAGCGGGACTGTTCTTC. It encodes CASSPETGLIAGLFF.

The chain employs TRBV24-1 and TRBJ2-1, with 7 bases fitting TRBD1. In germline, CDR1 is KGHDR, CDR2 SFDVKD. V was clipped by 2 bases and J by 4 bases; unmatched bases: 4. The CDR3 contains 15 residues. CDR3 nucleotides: TGTGCCACCAGTGATTCGACAGGGAAATACAATGAGCAGTTCTTC. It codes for CATSDSTGKYNEQFF.

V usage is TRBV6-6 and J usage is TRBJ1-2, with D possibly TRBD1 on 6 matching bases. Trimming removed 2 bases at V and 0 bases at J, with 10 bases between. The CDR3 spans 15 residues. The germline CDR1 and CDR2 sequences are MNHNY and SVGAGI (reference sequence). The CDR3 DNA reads TGTGCCAGCAGTTACGCGGACAGAGCTAACTATGGCTACACCTTC. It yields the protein CASSYADRANYGYTF.

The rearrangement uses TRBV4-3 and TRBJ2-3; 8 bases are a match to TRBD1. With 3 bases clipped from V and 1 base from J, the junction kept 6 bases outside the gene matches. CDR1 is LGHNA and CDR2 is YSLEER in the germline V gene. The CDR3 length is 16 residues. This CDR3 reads CASSQETGQGTDTQYF. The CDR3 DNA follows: TGCGCCAGCAGCCAGGAAACGGGACAGGGCACAGATACGCAGTATTTT.

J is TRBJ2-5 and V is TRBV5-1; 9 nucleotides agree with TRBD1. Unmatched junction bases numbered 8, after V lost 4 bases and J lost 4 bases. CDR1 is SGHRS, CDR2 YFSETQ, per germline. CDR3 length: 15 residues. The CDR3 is CASSPAGTGRETQYF. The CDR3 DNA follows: TGCGCCAGCAGCCCGGCCGGGACAGGGAGAGAGACCCAGTACTTC. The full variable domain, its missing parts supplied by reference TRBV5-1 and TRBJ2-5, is KAGVTQTPRYLIKTRGQQVTLSCSPISGHRSVSWYQQTPGQGLQFLFEYFSETQRNKGNFPGRFSGRQFSNSRSEMNVSTLELGDSALYLCASSPAGTGRETQYFGPGTRLLVL.

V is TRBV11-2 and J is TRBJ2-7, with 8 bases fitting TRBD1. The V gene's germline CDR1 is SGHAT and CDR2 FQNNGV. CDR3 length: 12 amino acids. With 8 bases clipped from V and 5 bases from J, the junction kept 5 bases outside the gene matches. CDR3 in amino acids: CASQGAKNEQYV. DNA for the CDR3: TGTGCCAGCCAGGGGGCAAAAAACGAGCAGTACGTC.

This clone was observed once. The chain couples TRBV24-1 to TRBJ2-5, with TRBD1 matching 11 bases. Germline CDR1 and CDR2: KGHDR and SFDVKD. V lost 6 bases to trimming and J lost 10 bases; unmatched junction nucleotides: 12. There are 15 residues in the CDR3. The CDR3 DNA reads TGTGCCACCAGTCTAGGACAGGGGGCCCTGGCGGACCAGTACTTC. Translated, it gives CATSLGQGALADQYF.

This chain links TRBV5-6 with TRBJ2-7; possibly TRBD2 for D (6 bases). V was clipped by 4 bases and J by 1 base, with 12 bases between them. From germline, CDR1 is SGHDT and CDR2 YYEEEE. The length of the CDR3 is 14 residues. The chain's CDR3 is CASSRGGTSYEQYV. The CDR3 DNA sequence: TGTGCCAGCAGCCGTGGAGGGACGTCCTACGAGCAGTACGTC.

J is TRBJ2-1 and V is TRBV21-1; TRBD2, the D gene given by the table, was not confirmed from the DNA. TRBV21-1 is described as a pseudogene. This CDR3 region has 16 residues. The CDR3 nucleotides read TGTGCCAGCAGCTCCCTAGCGGGGGGGCCTTTTAATGAGCAGTTCTTC. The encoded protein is CASSSLAGGPFNEQFF.

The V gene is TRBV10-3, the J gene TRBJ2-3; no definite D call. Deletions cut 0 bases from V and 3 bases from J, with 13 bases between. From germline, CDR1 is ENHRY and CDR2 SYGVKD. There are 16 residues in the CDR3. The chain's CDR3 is CAISESFEPRTDTQYF. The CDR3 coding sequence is TGTGCCATCAGTGAGTCTTTTGAACCTCGGACAGATACGCAGTATTTT.

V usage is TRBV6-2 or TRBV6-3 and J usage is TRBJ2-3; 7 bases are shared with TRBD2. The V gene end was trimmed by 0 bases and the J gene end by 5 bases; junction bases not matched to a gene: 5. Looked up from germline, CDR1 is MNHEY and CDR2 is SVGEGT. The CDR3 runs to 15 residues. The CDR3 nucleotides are TGTGCCAGCAGTTACTCGAGAGGGAGGGGAGATACGCAGTATTTT. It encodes CASSYSRGRGDTQYF.

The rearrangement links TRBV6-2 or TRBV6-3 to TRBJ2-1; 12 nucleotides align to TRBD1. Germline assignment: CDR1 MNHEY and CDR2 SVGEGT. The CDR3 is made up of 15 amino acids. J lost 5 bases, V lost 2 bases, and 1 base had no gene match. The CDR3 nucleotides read TGTGCCAGCAGTTACGGGACAGGGGGCCACAATGAGCAGTTCTTC. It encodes CASSYGTGGHNEQFF.

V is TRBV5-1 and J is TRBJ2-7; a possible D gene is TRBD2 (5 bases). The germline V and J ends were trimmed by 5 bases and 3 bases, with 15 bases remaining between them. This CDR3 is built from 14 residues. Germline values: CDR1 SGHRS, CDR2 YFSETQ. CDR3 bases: TGCGCCAGCAGAAGGGTGGGAGTGCACTACGAGCAGTACGTC. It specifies CASRRVGVHYEQYV.